A selection of T cell receptor beta chains follows, all from one sample in a study of naive CD8 T cells in extremely preterm neonates. Libraries were prepared by immunoSEQ multiplex PCR; TCRdb keeps only in-frame clonotypes and omits some of them. The sample records 7,000 to 9,000 clones, around 98% being singletons. The specimen sequenced was naive CD8+ T cells from blood. Receptor source: a human donor in good health. Each CDR3 is given with its conserved first and last residue. A D gene is named only where the DNA matches it firmly. Expanded clones get a size class; other rows say once, few or many, or leave the size out.

size,V,D,J,CDR3,DNA
.,TRBV7-9,.,TRBJ1-1,CASSLGGLTEAFF,TGTGCCAGCAGCTTAGGAGGGCTTACTGAAGCTTTCTTT
.,TRBV4-2,.,TRBJ2-1,CASTYNVFPGNEQFF,TGTGCCAGCACCTATAACGTGTTCCCTGGCAATGAGCAGTTCTTC
.,TRBV29-1,TRBD1,TRBJ1-1,CSVWGTEFPNTEAFF,TGCAGCGTGTGGGGGACAGAGTTCCCGAACACTGAAGCTTTCTTT
.,TRBV19,.,TRBJ2-7,CASSGDSYEQYF,TGTGCCAGTAGTGGCGACAGCTACGAGCAGTACTTC
.,TRBV4-1,.,TRBJ1-1,CASSLQVSTEAFF,TGCGCCAGCAGCCTCCAGGTGAGCACTGAAGCTTTCTTT
.,TRBV27,.,TRBJ1-1,CASSLGRLTEAFF,TGTGCCAGCAGTTTAGGCAGACTCACTGAAGCTTTCTTT
.,TRBV13,.,TRBJ2-7,CASSSTAFREQYF,TGTGCCAGCAGTTCCACAGCTTTTCGCGAGCAGTACTTC
.,TRBV5-6,TRBD2,TRBJ2-1,CASSLDQRGYNEQFF,TGTGCCAGCAGCTTGGACCAGCGGGGGTACAATGAGCAGTTCTTC
.,TRBV20-1,TRBD1,TRBJ1-2,CSPDREGSYTF,TGCAGTCCGGACAGGGAGGGTAGCTACACCTTC
.,TRBV7-3,.,TRBJ2-4,CASSLTVQRSHKNIQYF,TGTGCCAGCAGCTTAACGGTTCAACGAAGCCATAAAAACATTCAGTACTTC
.,TRBV28,.,TRBJ1-1,CASSPKIVSTEAFF,TGTGCCAGCAGTCCTAAGATTGTGTCCACTGAAGCTTTCTTT
.,TRBV7-6,.,TRBJ2-2,CASSHLWREGNTGELFF,TGTGCCAGCAGCCACCTATGGAGGGAAGGGAACACCGGGGAGCTGTTTTTT
.,TRBV6-5,.,TRBJ1-5,CASSYSSGEHAQPQHF,TGTGCCAGCAGTTACTCCTCAGGGGAACACGCTCAGCCCCAGCATTTT
.,TRBV7-8,TRBD2,TRBJ2-1,CASSLRRLAGGPPYNEQFF,TGTGCCAGCAGCTTGAGGAGACTAGCGGGGGGTCCCCCGTACAATGAGCAGTTCTTC
.,TRBV7-9,.,TRBJ2-5,CASSLVPSPGETQYF,TGTGCCAGCAGCTTAGTGCCTAGCCCGGGAGAGACCCAGTACTTC
.,TRBV13,TRBD1,TRBJ2-1,CASSLSDRGYNEQFF,TGTGCCAGCAGCTTAAGTGACAGGGGATACAATGAGCAGTTCTTC
.,TRBV28,.,TRBJ1-6,CASSLRVDSPLHF,TGTGCCAGCAGTTTGAGGGTTGATTCACCCCTCCACTTT
.,TRBV14,TRBD1,TRBJ1-2,CASSQATGHPNYGYTF,TGTGCCAGCAGCCAAGCGACAGGGCATCCTAACTATGGCTACACCTTC
.,TRBV30,.,TRBJ1-2,CAWSATEGAGYTF,TGTGCCTGGAGTGCGACCGAAGGGGCTGGCTACACCTTC
.,TRBV28,.,TRBJ1-1,CASSPRTGRGMNTEAFF,TGTGCCAGCAGTCCCCGAACAGGTAGGGGGATGAACACTGAAGCTTTCTTT
.,TRBV27,TRBD2,TRBJ2-5,CASSLLAGDQETQYF,TGTGCCAGCAGTCTCCTAGCGGGGGACCAAGAGACCCAGTACTTC
once,TRBV5-1,.,TRBJ2-1,CASSFSGIYNEQFF,TGCGCCAGCAGCTTTAGCGGCATATACAATGAGCAGTTCTTC
.,TRBV27,.,TRBJ1-5,CASSLSRNQPQHF,TGTGCCAGCAGTTTGTCCAGAAATCAGCCCCAGCATTTT
.,TRBV6-6,.,TRBJ2-2,CASSYRGTGELFF,TGTGCCAGCAGTTACAGGGGAACCGGGGAGCTGTTTTTT
once,TRBV7-9,.,TRBJ2-7,CASSLDVPVPEQYF,TGTGCCAGCAGCTTAGACGTTCCGGTACCCGAGCAGTACTTC
.,TRBV6-7,.,TRBJ1-1,CASSFWGGAFF,TGTGCCAGCAGTTTTTGGGGGGGAGCTTTCTTT
.,TRBV5-1,.,TRBJ1-1,CASSLAGQYTEAFF,TGCGCCAGCAGCTTGGCCGGACAGTACACTGAAGCTTTCTTT
.,TRBV9,.,TRBJ1-5,CASSALYSNQPQHF,TGTGCCAGCAGCGCCTTATATAGCAATCAGCCCCAGCATTTT
.,TRBV5-6,TRBD1,TRBJ1-1,CASSWDRGNTEAFF,TGTGCCAGCAGCTGGGACAGGGGGAACACTGAAGCTTTCTTT
.,TRBV7-6,.,TRBJ2-6,CASSLAGTSGANVLTF,TGTGCCAGCAGCTTAGCTGGCACGTCCGGGGCCAACGTCCTGACTTTC
.,TRBV4-3,TRBD2,TRBJ2-1,CASSQGIAGYNEQFF,TGCGCCAGCAGCCAAGGGATAGCGGGGTACAATGAGCAGTTCTTC
.,TRBV4-3,.,TRBJ2-3,CASSQDLAAQRTDTQYF,TGCGCCAGCAGCCAAGACCTGGCGGCCCAACGCACAGATACGCAGTATTTT
.,TRBV11-2,.,TRBJ1-2,CASSLGGGAYGYTF,TGTGCCAGCAGCTTAGGGGGGGGCGCATATGGCTACACCTTC
.,TRBV9,.,TRBJ2-3,CASSVELAGGTDTQYF,TGTGCCAGCAGCGTAGAGTTGGCAGGGGGCACAGATACGCAGTATTTT
once,TRBV7-9,TRBD1,TRBJ2-5,CASSNRGQETQYF,TGTGCCAGCAGCAACAGGGGACAAGAGACCCAGTACTTC
.,TRBV19,TRBD1,TRBJ1-1,CASSIGTGGKTEAFF,TGTGCCAGTAGTATAGGTACAGGGGGGAAAACTGAAGCTTTCTTT
.,TRBV19,TRBD2,TRBJ2-3,CASSITAGVDTQYF,TGTGCCAGTAGTATTACAGCGGGGGTAGATACGCAGTATTTT
.,TRBV6-1,.,TRBJ1-2,CASSEHRLNYGYTF,TGTGCCAGCAGTGAACATAGATTGAACTATGGCTACACCTTC
.,TRBV11-2,.,TRBJ1-1,CASSLEWKNRTDRSTEAFF,TGTGCCAGCAGCTTAGAGTGGAAAAACCGGACAGATAGGAGCACTGAAGCTTTCTTT
.,TRBV9,TRBD1,TRBJ2-7,CASSGTGVSYEQYF,TGTGCCAGCAGTGGGACAGGGGTCTCCTACGAGCAGTACTTC
.,TRBV29-1,.,TRBJ2-5,CSVEWGHSTQETQYF,TGCAGCGTTGAATGGGGACACAGTACCCAAGAGACCCAGTACTTC
.,TRBV4-3,TRBD2,TRBJ2-1,CASSQIRGGLVGNEQFF,TGCGCCAGCAGCCAGATCAGAGGGGGACTAGTTGGCAATGAGCAGTTCTTC
.,TRBV4-1,TRBD1,TRBJ1-2,CASSHRQGGNYGYTF,TGCGCCAGCAGCCACCGACAGGGGGGGAACTATGGCTACACCTTC
.,TRBV13,TRBD2,TRBJ2-7,CASSSRTSGVYEQYF,TGTGCCAGCAGCTCGAGAACTAGCGGGGTCTACGAGCAGTACTTC
.,TRBV7-9,TRBD1,TRBJ2-7,CASSLTGNGEQYF,TGTGCCAGCAGCTTGACAGGGAACGGGGAGCAGTACTTC
.,TRBV9,TRBD1,TRBJ1-2,CASSVGGTGGAKGYTF,TGTGCCAGCAGCGTAGGTGGGACAGGGGGCGCGAAGGGCTACACCTTC
.,TRBV7-2,TRBD1,TRBJ1-3,CASSPGTGFSGNTIYF,TGTGCCAGCAGCCCCGGGACAGGGTTCTCTGGAAACACCATATATTTT
.,TRBV7-6,.,TRBJ1-6,CASSLATGDNSPLHF,TGTGCCAGCAGCTTAGCGACAGGCGATAATTCACCCCTCCACTTT
.,TRBV30,.,TRBJ1-2,CAWSVAGLSNGYTF,TGTGCCTGGAGTGTAGCAGGGCTTTCGAATGGCTACACCTTC
.,TRBV30,.,TRBJ2-4,CAWSVPTGQAKNIQYF,TGTGCCTGGAGCGTACCGACAGGTCAAGCCAAAAACATTCAGTACTTC
.,TRBV9,TRBD2,TRBJ2-7,CASSVGSGGQSYEQYF,TGTGCCAGCAGCGTAGGTAGCGGGGGCCAGTCCTACGAGCAGTACTTC
.,TRBV5-1,.,TRBJ1-3,CASSGSGLSGNTIYF,TGCGCCAGCAGCGGGAGCGGACTCTCTGGAAACACCATATATTTT
few,TRBV9,.,TRBJ1-6,CASSATGPNSPLHF,TGTGCCAGCAGCGCCACAGGTCCCAATTCACCCCTCCACTTT